A single sample is the source of the 11 T cell receptor beta chains below, sequenced in a study of CD8 T cells in Susac syndrome (dated by TCRdb to between 2019 and 2020). The method behind the library was the immunoSEQ multiplex PCR assay. RNA was extracted using the RNeasy kit, and roughly 0.5 to 1 ug of the RNA was reverse transcribed with random hexamers. TCRdb ran its own pipeline on the public reads, namely fastp trimming at Q25 and MiXCR clone calling, and kept in-frame beta chains. Every CDR3 protein is listed once, alongside the most common genes and DNA of its rows. For this sample the table gives about 66,000 distinct CDR3 sequences, of which 90% to 95% were detected only once. The leading ten clones occupy 0.56% of the sample. Sequencing used CD8+ T cells from PBMCs. The origin of the receptors is a human donor with multiple sclerosis.

CDR3 nucleotides: TGTGCCAGCAGCTCGCCGGGACAGGGGCCGCTTAATTCACCCCTCCACTTT. Residues: CASSSPGQGPLNSPLHF. This chain connects TRBV7-8 to TRBJ1-6; 10 nucleotides agree with TRBD1. Trimming removed 4 bases from V and 6 bases from J; junction bases left unmatched: 9. Germline V lookup: CDR1 SGHVS, CDR2 FQNEAQ. The CDR3 is 17 residues long.

This chain uses TRBV20-1 with TRBJ1-1; D unresolved. The CDR3 extends over 14 amino acids. The ends were cut back, 1 base at V and 0 bases at J, with 9 bases in the middle. The germline CDR1 and CDR2 sequences are DFQATT and SNEGSKA (reference sequence). In DNA form, the CDR3 reads TGCAGTGCTAGAGTACAAATCCTGAACACTGAAGCTTTCTTT. Its protein is CSARVQILNTEAFF.

The rearrangement joins TRBV24-1 to TRBJ2-3, with 14 bases aligning to TRBD2. This CDR3 is built from 17 residues. CDR1 and CDR2 from the germline V gene are KGHDR and SFDVKD. V was clipped by 4 bases and J by 1 base; unmatched bases: 3. The CDR3 coding sequence is TGTGCCACCAGTGACCCGGGACTAGCGGGAGGCACAGATACGCAGTATTTT. Translating it yields CATSDPGLAGGTDTQYF.

The chain is built from TRBV7-9 and TRBJ2-3; 10 bases are shared with TRBD2. Germline trimming cut 5 bases from V and 6 bases from J; bases unmatched to any gene: 14. The CDR3 is made up of 17 amino acids. Per the germline V gene, CDR1 is SEHNR and CDR2 is FQNEAQ (reference sequence). This chain's CDR3 is CASSGPEREGLSDTQYF. The CDR3 DNA sequence: TGTGCCAGCAGCGGGCCCGAGCGGGAGGGCCTGTCCGATACGCAGTATTTT.

V is TRBV30 and J is TRBJ1-1; 8 positions match TRBD1. Trimming cost V 5 bases and J 1 base; bases outside gene matches: 3. Germline CDR1 and CDR2: GTSNPN and SVGIG (reference sequence). There are 13 residues in the CDR3. CDR3 DNA: TGTGCCTGGGGCAGGGGGCCGAACACTGAAGCTTTCTTT. Translating it yields CAWGRGPNTEAFF.

The V and J genes are TRBV19 and TRBJ2-7; D is ambiguous. CDR1 and CDR2 (germline): LNHDA, SQIVND (reference sequence). The CDR3 is 13 amino acids. Trimming stripped 3 bases from V and 2 bases from J, with 8 bases between. The CDR3, as DNA: TGTGCCAGTAGTATCACCGTAGCCTACGAGCAGTACTTC. Translating it yields CASSITVAYEQYF.

This CDR3 is CASSPGETEAFF. CDR3 sequence (DNA): TGTGCCAGCAGTCCTGGGGAGACCGAAGCTTTCTTT. The chain uses TRBV12-3 or TRBV12-4 and TRBJ1-1; D ambiguous. The CDR3 runs to 12 residues. Deletions cut 5 bases from V and 8 bases from J, with 12 bases between.

The J gene is TRBJ2-1, the V gene TRBV7-9; no clear D. The CDR3 runs to 13 residues. The ends were cut back, 5 bases at V and 4 bases at J, with 9 bases in the middle. In germline, CDR1 is SEHNR, CDR2 FQNEAQ (reference sequence). CDR3 loop: CASSADTYNEQFF. The CDR3, as DNA: TGTGCCAGCAGCGCTGACACGTACAATGAGCAGTTCTTC.

This chain joins TRBV5-1 and TRBJ2-1; D call uncertain. Deletions cut 0 bases from V and 0 bases from J, with 7 bases between. The germline CDR1 and CDR2 sequences are SGHRS and YFSETQ. The CDR3 has 15 amino acids. The CDR3 DNA reads TGCGCCAGCAGCTTGGAACCTGACTCCTACAATGAGCAGTTCTTC. As protein: CASSLEPDSYNEQFF. Drawing the rest from reference TRBV5-1 and TRBJ2-1, the complete variable domain is KAGVTQTPRYLIKTRGQQVTLSCSPISGHRSVSWYQQTPGQGLQFLFEYFSETQRNKGNFPGRFSGRQFSNSRSEMNVSTLELGDSALYLCASSLEPDSYNEQFFGPGTRLTVL.

The chain links TRBV27 to TRBJ2-3, with TRBD1 identical over 8 bases. The CDR3 contains 14 residues. V lost 2 bases to trimming and J lost 5 bases; unmatched junction nucleotides: 3. Germline V gene data show CDR1 as MNHEY and CDR2 as SMNVEV (reference sequence). CDR3 region: CASSLAGGLDTQYF. CDR3 DNA: TGTGCCAGCAGTTTAGCAGGGGGCTTAGATACGCAGTATTTT.

The rearrangement joins TRBV7-9 to TRBJ1-1, with TRBD1 identical over 10 bases. CDR3 size: 14 residues. V lost 3 bases and J lost 4; bases outside the gene matches: 2. Germline-derived CDR1 and CDR2 are SEHNR and FQNEAQ (reference sequence). CDR3 sequence reads: CASSLTGGGTEAFF. The CDR3 nucleotides are TGTGCCAGCAGCTTGACAGGGGGCGGCACTGAAGCTTTCTTT.